Listed below are T cell receptor beta chains from one sample, sequenced in a study of cytomegalovirus exposure and HLA in healthy donors. Generated by immunoSEQ multiplex PCR, the TCRdb table keeps only in-frame clones and is missing some. The specimen's table records about 140,000 clones. The specimen was PBMCs. The receptors stem from a woman under 30 in good health and CMV-seronegative. Each CDR3 is given with its conserved first and last residue. D genes are given only for firm matches.

TRBV10-3	TRBD1	TRBJ2-3	CAISLTFATGAGTDTQYF	TGTGCCATCAGCCTTACTTTTGCGACAGGGGCAGGGACAGATACGCAGTATTTT
TRBV25-1	TRBD1	TRBJ1-4	CASGGTAEKLFF	TGTGCCAGCGGGGGGACAGCTGAAAAACTGTTTTTT
TRBV7-3	-	TRBJ1-2	CASSADPDYGYTF	TGTGCCAGCAGCGCCGATCCGGACTATGGCTACACCTTC
TRBV19	-	TRBJ1-2	CASSIMGGANGYTF	TGTGCCAGTAGTATTATGGGGGGGGCGAATGGCTACACCTTC
TRBV7-9	-	TRBJ2-3	CASSLERGTDTQYF	TGTGCCAGCAGCCTTGAGCGGGGCACAGATACGCAGTATTTT
TRBV5-1	-	TRBJ1-4	CASSPEGRGNEKLFF	TGCGCCAGCAGCCCCGAGGGCAGGGGTAATGAAAAACTGTTTTTT
TRBV2	-	TRBJ2-2	CASSESRVTGELFF	TGTGCCAGCAGTGAGTCTAGAGTCACCGGGGAGCTGTTTTTT
TRBV5-1	-	TRBJ1-6	CASSLGWGDNSPLHF	TGCGCCAGCAGCTTGGGGTGGGGAGATAATTCACCCCTCCACTTT
TRBV5-6	-	TRBJ1-1	CASSFLGGTIRFF	TGTGCCAGCAGCTTTTTGGGGGGGACAATACGTTTCTTT
TRBV25-1	-	TRBJ2-2	CASSADPRGPGELFF	TGTGCCAGCAGTGCGGACCCTCGGGGTCCCGGGGAGCTGTTTTTT
TRBV6-1	TRBD1	TRBJ1-2	CASSYQGDYGYTF	TGTGCCAGCAGTTATCAGGGGGACTATGGCTACACCTTC
TRBV2	TRBD2	TRBJ2-1	CASSADQREDNEQFF	TGTGCCAGCAGTGCGGATCAGCGGGAGGATAATGAGCAGTTCTTC
TRBV19	-	TRBJ2-2	CASSLHRDTYGELFF	TGTGCCAGTAGTCTCCACCGGGACACGTACGGGGAGCTGTTTTTT
TRBV9	-	TRBJ2-2	CASSDRNTGELFF	TGTGCCAGTTCGGACAGGAACACCGGGGAGCTGTTTTTT
TRBV6-5	-	TRBJ1-2	CASSSDILNGYTF	TGTGCCAGCAGCTCGGACATCTTGAACGGCTACACCTTC
TRBV7-9	-	TRBJ1-2	CASSFRASGGGNGYTF	TGTGCCAGCAGCTTCCGGGCTAGTGGGGGAGGCAATGGCTACACCTTC
TRBV19	-	TRBJ1-1	CASSDGKGAEAFF	TGTGCCAGTAGTGACGGGAAAGGCGCTGAAGCTTTCTTT